These 25 T cell receptor beta chains were all obtained from the same sample, sequenced in a study of human T cells and chemical hapten exposure. The time point is: patch test 1, 2 weeks after DPC sensitization. Treatment meaning: therapeutic diphenylcyclopropenone sensitization with weekly scalp DPC. TCRdb redid the calling of the RACE reads with MiXCR, one entry per CDR3 protein. The table lists tens of thousands of distinct CDR3 sequences, about 10% of them singletons. Sequencing was performed on whole blood, taken in connection with sensitization to the hapten diphenylcyclopropenone (DPC). These receptor sequences come from a man between 35 and 55 years old with alopecia areata. Some clones in this sample may be carry-over from other donors' samples.

The rearrangement links TRBV7-9 to TRBJ2-6; D gene ambiguous. The V and J ends lost 5 bases and 6 bases respectively, with 14 bases between them. The CDR3 has 15 amino acids. Germline CDR1 and CDR2: SEHNR and FQNEAQ (reference sequence). CDR3 loop: CASSHDVFEANVLTF. The CDR3 DNA sequence: TGTGCCAGCAGCCACGACGTCTTTGAGGCCAACGTCCTGACTTTC.

This clonotype was seen a handful of times. J is TRBJ1-6 and V is TRBV6-5; TRBD1 might be the D (5 bases). Germline lookup yields CDR1 MNHEY and CDR2 SVGAGI. The V and J ends lost 5 bases and 2 bases respectively, with 13 bases between them. The CDR3 has 16 residues. The CDR3 DNA reads as TGTGCCAGCAGTCCAGGGACCCTGGCCTATAATTCACCCCTCCACTTT. It is translated as CASSPGTLAYNSPLHF.

This clonotype has just a few counts. The chain couples TRBV7-3 to TRBJ1-1; D is perhaps TRBD1 (5 bases). The CDR3 has 13 amino acids. The V and J ends lost 4 bases and 1 base respectively, with 7 bases between them. Germline assignment: CDR1 SGHTA and CDR2 FQGTGA. CDR3 protein: CASSSDRNTEAFF. The CDR3 DNA reads as TGTGCCAGCAGCTCTGACAGGAACACTGAAGCTTTCTTT.

The rearrangement links TRBV5-1 to TRBJ2-6, with 8 nucleotides matching TRBD1. V was pared by 2 bases and J by 0 bases, with 4 bases of the junction left unmatched. This CDR3 region has 17 residues. CDR1 is SGHRS and CDR2 is YFSETQ in the germline V gene. The CDR3 region has the DNA TGCGCCAGCAGCTTCCGGGACAGGCCCTCTGGGGCCAACGTCCTGACTTTC. Its translation is CASSFRDRPSGANVLTF.

This clonotype was detected a few times. The chain joins TRBV11-2 to TRBJ2-6; D is ambiguous. The V and J ends lost 6 bases and 0 bases respectively, with 6 bases between them. Germline CDR1 reads SGHAT; CDR2 reads FQNNGV. There are 14 residues in the CDR3. CDR3 amino acids: CASSSISGANVLTF. CDR3 sequence (DNA): TGTGCCAGCAGTTCGATCTCTGGGGCCAACGTCCTGACTTTC.

This clonotype showed up just a few times. The J gene is TRBJ2-1, the V gene TRBV7-8, with 10 bases identical to TRBD2. Germline V CDR1 and CDR2: SGHVS, FQNEAQ. After removal of 3 bases from V and 8 bases from J, the junction contained 10 bases not matched to a gene. This CDR3 contains 16 residues. CDR3 in DNA: TGTGCCAGCAGCTTGGGTGTAGCGGGAGGTAATGATGAGCAGTTCTTC. It is translated as CASSLGVAGGNDEQFF.

This clonotype was counted a few times. The chain is built from TRBV20-1 and TRBJ2-3; weak D call: TRBD2 (5 bases). Germline loops: CDR1 DFQATT, CDR2 SNEGSKA (reference sequence). The CDR3 is 12 amino acids. DNA of the CDR3: TGCAGCTACGGCGGGTACACAGATACGCAGTATTTT. Translated: CSYGGYTDTQYF.

The table lists this clonotype with many counts. The rearrangement uses TRBV6-1 and TRBJ2-3; 7 bases match TRBD1. The germline CDR1 and CDR2 sequences are MNHNS and SASEGT. CDR3 length: 13 residues. The trim removed 4 bases at V and 10 bases at J, leaving 8 bases unmatched. The chain's CDR3 is CASSVSWDRAQYF. CDR3 bases: TGTGCCAGCAGTGTCTCTTGGGACAGAGCGCAGTATTTT.

The chain employs TRBV7-9 and TRBJ2-7; D is unresolved. Germline V gives CDR1 SEHNR, CDR2 FQNEAQ (reference sequence). The CDR3 spans 14 residues. Trimming removed 0 bases at V and 5 bases at J, with 11 bases between. The CDR3 sequence: CASSLAPIVHEQYV. In nucleotides, the CDR3 is TGTGCCAGCAGCTTAGCGCCAATTGTCCACGAGCAGTACGTC.

The J gene is TRBJ2-5, the V gene TRBV4-2; 9 bases match TRBD2. Trimming removed 4 bases from V and 3 bases from J; junction bases left unmatched: 9. There are 16 residues in the CDR3. From germline, CDR1 is LGHNA and CDR2 YNFKEQ. CDR3 DNA sequence: TGTGCCAGCAGCCTGGAAGTAGCGGGAGAGGAAGAGACCCAGTACTTC. Its translation is CASSLEVAGEEETQYF.

As DNA, the CDR3 is TGTGCCAGCAGTTACTTAGGCTATAATTCACCCCTCCACTTT. Translated: CASSYLGYNSPLHF. The chain couples TRBV6-6 to TRBJ1-6, with D unclear. V gave up 1 base and J gave up 3 bases, with 4 bases separating them. The CDR3 runs to 14 residues. The germline CDR1 and CDR2 sequences are MNHNY and SVGAGI (reference sequence).

The genes are TRBV6-6 and TRBJ2-7; 10 bases fit TRBD2. With 6 bases clipped from V and 3 bases from J, the junction kept 23 bases outside the gene matches. This CDR3 spans 20 amino acids. Looked up from germline, CDR1 is MNHNY and CDR2 is SVGAGI (reference sequence). For the CDR3, the DNA is TGTGCCAGCAGCCTGGGATTTACGGGACTAGCGAGGGAGTTGCGCTACGAGCAGTACGTC. The encoded protein is CASSLGFTGLARELRYEQYV.

This clonotype has more than one count but fewer than ten. V gene TRBV11-3 combines with J gene TRBJ2-3, with TRBD2 matching over 9 bases. The CDR3 is 15 residues long. Germline CDR1 is SGHNT and CDR2 is YENEEA. The V segment lost 1 base and the J segment 2 bases; nucleotides outside the gene matches: 1. CDR3 sequence reads: CASSLGTSATDTQYF. The CDR3, as DNA: TGTGCCAGCAGCTTAGGGACTAGCGCCACAGATACGCAGTATTTT.

The rearrangement joins TRBV9 to TRBJ2-2, with D tentatively TRBD2 (6 bases). V was clipped by 2 bases and J by 5 bases, with 13 bases between them. Germline-derived CDR1 and CDR2 are SGDLS and YYNGEE. The CDR3 runs to 15 residues. CDR3 in amino acids: CASSVRGRLTGELFF. The CDR3 nucleotides are TGTGCCAGCAGCGTGCGGGGCAGACTGACCGGGGAGCTGTTTTTT.

This clonotype was detected many times. V and J are TRBV2 and TRBJ1-4; the D is unclear. The CDR3 runs 17 residues. V lost 0 bases and J 6 bases, leaving 17 bases between the germline ends. Germline values: CDR1 SNHLY, CDR2 FYNNEI. The CDR3: CASSEALWADRDEKLFF. CDR3 nucleotide sequence: TGTGCCAGCAGTGAAGCGCTATGGGCAGATAGGGATGAAAAACTGTTTTTT.

This clonotype has ten or more counts. V is TRBV20-1 and J is TRBJ2-3, with D possibly being TRBD2 (6 bases). V was cut by 5 bases and J by 0 bases, with 18 bases left in between. Germline CDR1 is DFQATT and CDR2 is SNEGSKA (reference sequence). CDR3 length: 16 residues. The CDR3 is CSASSLAGWSTDTQYF. CDR3 DNA: TGCAGTGCTTCGAGTCTCGCGGGATGGAGCACAGATACGCAGTATTTT.

This clonotype was detected many times. The rearrangement joins TRBV11-1 to TRBJ2-3; D is perhaps TRBD1 or TRBD2 (5 bases each). Germline CDR1 reads SGHAT; CDR2 reads FQDESV (reference sequence). The CDR3 runs to 15 residues. Trimming removed 5 bases at V and 1 base at J, with 13 bases between. CDR3 protein: CASSLEGSGTDTQYF. CDR3 nucleotides: TGTGCCAGCAGCCTCGAGGGGTCCGGCACAGATACGCAGTATTTT.

This clonotype was detected many times. This rearrangement joins TRBV10-3 to TRBJ2-1; 7 bases line up with TRBD2. Germline CDR1 and CDR2: ENHRY and SYGVKD. The CDR3 sequence is 14 residues long. V gave up 5 bases and J gave up 9 bases; unmatched junction bases: 10. CDR3 DNA: TGTGCCATCAGTCGGAGAGGGGAGGGCGGTGAGCAGTTCTTC. This encodes CAISRRGEGGEQFF.

This chain links TRBV20-1 with TRBJ2-7; no firm D call. V was shortened by 1 base and J by 3 bases, with 25 bases between the two germline ends. The CDR3 extends over 18 amino acids. CDR1 DFQATT and CDR2 SNEGSKA come from the germline V gene (reference sequence). The CDR3 nucleotides read TGCAGTGCTAGAGGGGGAAGTCGACACAGTCAGAGCCTCTACGAGCAGTACTTC. It is translated as CSARGGSRHSQSLYEQYF.

The chain links TRBV11-3 to TRBJ2-1; perhaps D is TRBD1 or TRBD2 (6 bases each). The CDR3 sequence is 17 residues long. V was cut by 1 base and J by 0 bases, with 13 bases left in between. From germline, CDR1 is SGHNT and CDR2 YENEEA. DNA of the CDR3: TGTGCCAGCAGCTTAGTACGGGGGCCTCGCTCCTACAATGAGCAGTTCTTC. This gives the protein CASSLVRGPRSYNEQFF.

The chain is built from TRBV7-2 and TRBJ2-5, with 8 bases lining up with TRBD2. This CDR3 has 15 amino acids. J gave up 3 bases and V 1 base, and 4 bases lay outside the gene matches. Germline CDR1 reads SGHTA; CDR2 reads FQGNSA. The CDR3 sequence: CASSLDGRAEETQYF. CDR3 sequence (DNA): TGTGCCAGCAGCTTAGACGGGAGGGCCGAAGAGACCCAGTACTTC.

The J gene is TRBJ2-7, the V gene TRBV27; no firm D call. Trimming stripped 6 bases from V and 6 bases from J, with 24 bases between. The CDR3 has 16 amino acids. Germline CDR1 and CDR2: MNHEY and SMNVEV (reference sequence). CDR3 DNA: TGTGCCAGCAGCCCAAACCCTTCTAGACTGGGCGGCGAGCAGTACGTC. This translates into CASSPNPSRLGGEQYV.

This clonotype was found a few times. This chain links TRBV29-1 with TRBJ1-1, with D uncertain. Trimming shortened V by 3 bases and J by 2 bases, and 10 bases separated the two germline ends. Germline CDR1 reads SQVTM; CDR2 reads ANQGSEA. The CDR3 is 13 amino acids. CDR3 in DNA: TGCAGCGTTGAGCCCGGGCTTAACACTGAAGCTTTCTTT. It yields the protein CSVEPGLNTEAFF.

The genes are TRBV18 and TRBJ1-3; D is possibly TRBD1 (5 bases). This CDR3 spans 18 amino acids. Trimming left V 2 bases short and J 1 base short, with 18 bases between. CDR1 is KGHSH and CDR2 is LQKENI in the germline V gene. The CDR3 DNA follows: TGTGCCAGCTCACCAACCCACCTGGACACGGTTTCTGGAAACACCATATATTTT. It is translated as CASSPTHLDTVSGNTIYF.

This clonotype has just a few counts. DNA of the CDR3: TGTGCCAGCAGCCAAGATGGCGGTAGCGGGAGGGGCACCGGGGAGCTGTTTTTT. Encoded protein: CASSQDGGSGRGTGELFF. The chain carries TRBV4-2 and TRBJ2-2, with TRBD2 identical over 11 bases. The CDR3 consists of 18 residues. J lost 4 bases, V lost 0 bases, and 7 bases had no gene match. Germline lookup yields CDR1 LGHNA and CDR2 YNFKEQ.